Presented here are 26 T cell receptor beta chains from one specimen sequenced in a study of blood T cell repertoires in COVID-19. The data were produced by immunoSEQ multiplex PCR, yet TCRdb's version contains in-frame clones alone and is incomplete. Counted here are roughly 250,000 clones, 82% occurring once; the ten biggest clones make up about 1.9%. The sample comprised peripheral blood. These receptors were obtained from a woman aged 80 or over with acute or convalescent COVID-19.

Worth noting for this clone: The sample contains more than one DNA sequence encoding this CDR3. The chain links TRBV14 to TRBJ1-2, with D hard to call. Trimming left V 2 bases short and J 4 bases short, with 8 bases between. Germline CDR1 SGHDN, CDR2 FVKESK. The length of the CDR3 is 13 residues. Written as DNA, the CDR3 is TGTGCCAGCAGCCAAACGGGATTCTATGGCTACACCTTC. Protein: CASSQTGFYGYTF.

The chain links TRBV11-2 to TRBJ2-1, with D uncertain. Between the trimmed V and J ends, which lost 3 bases and 7 bases, there was a span of 13 bases. CDR3 length: 14 amino acids. The germline V gene has CDR1 SGHAT and CDR2 FQNNGV. DNA of the CDR3: TGTGCCAGCAGCTTTCTCGGTAGCTTTAATGAGCAGTTCTTC. Translating gives CASSFLGSFNEQFF.

The CDR3 here is CASSSEGNTEAFF. The CDR3 DNA follows: TGCGCCAGCAGCTCCGAGGGGAACACTGAAGCTTTCTTT. The V gene is TRBV5-1, the J gene TRBJ1-1; D is uncertain. The CDR3 length is 13 residues. Trimming pared 3 bases from V and 1 base from J, leaving 7 bases between. Germline CDR1 SGHRS, CDR2 YFSETQ.

V usage is TRBV6-1 and J usage is TRBJ2-5; 10 nucleotides align to TRBD1. Germline CDR1 reads MNHNS; CDR2 reads SASEGT. Germline trimming cut 0 bases from V and 3 bases from J; bases unmatched to any gene: 1. The CDR3 extends over 15 amino acids. CDR3 residues: CASSEAGQGKETQYF. CDR3 in DNA: TGTGCCAGCAGTGAAGCGGGACAGGGGAAAGAGACCCAGTACTTC.

The DNA for the CDR3 is TGTGCCAGTAGTTTACCGGGACAGGTATGGATAGCTTTCTTT. Its translation: CASSLPGQVWIAFF. V is TRBV19 and J is TRBJ1-1; 8 bases line up with TRBD1. The CDR3 spans 14 residues. The trim removed 5 bases at V and 10 bases at J, leaving 12 bases unmatched. Per germline, CDR1 LNHDA and CDR2 SQIVND (reference sequence).

This chain joins TRBV5-1 and TRBJ1-2; TRBD1 aligns across 7 bases. CDR3 length equals 14 residues. From germline, CDR1 is SGHRS and CDR2 YFSETQ. The ends lost 3 bases at V and 1 base at J; junction bases unmatched: 3. The CDR3 sequence is CASSSQGDNYGYTF. CDR3 coding DNA: TGCGCCAGCAGCTCCCAGGGGGATAACTATGGCTACACCTTC.

The chain employs TRBV11-3 and TRBJ1-1; D uncertain. Trimming left V 7 bases short and J 3 bases short, with 15 bases between. Germline V gives CDR1 SGHNT, CDR2 YENEEA. The CDR3 extends over 14 amino acids. The DNA for the CDR3 is TGTGCCAGCACCCGGAGGTTTTTCGACACTGAAGCTTTCTTT. This gives the protein CASTRRFFDTEAFF.

The V and J genes are TRBV27 and TRBJ1-5, with 8 bases aligning to TRBD1. The length of the CDR3 is 16 residues. The germline gives CDR1 MNHEY, CDR2 SMNVEV (reference sequence). J gave up 5 bases and V 5 bases, and 11 bases lay outside the gene matches. The CDR3 DNA is TGTGCCAGCAGTCCGCGGGGGGGGACAGGTTATCAGCCCCAGCATTTT. Translation: CASSPRGGTGYQPQHF.

The chain recombines TRBV7-2 with TRBJ1-2; D is possibly TRBD1 (5 bases). In germline, CDR1 is SGHTA, CDR2 FQGNSA. Trimming cost V 2 bases and J 3 bases, with 10 bases left between them. The CDR3 is 14 residues long. The CDR3 DNA is TGTGCCAGCAGCTTATCCAGCAGGGACTATGGCTACACCTTC. Amino acids: CASSLSSRDYGYTF.

The chain is built from TRBV20-1 and TRBJ1-1; 7 bases are shared with TRBD1. Losses at the gene ends were 3 bases for V and 4 bases for J; bases not matched to a gene: 2. Germline V CDR1 and CDR2: DFQATT, SNEGSKA (reference sequence). The CDR3 runs to 12 residues. CDR3 bases: TGCAGTGCTAGTGACAGGGCCACTGAAGCTTTCTTT. Protein: CSASDRATEAFF.

The chain joins TRBV25-1 to TRBJ2-2; 14 nucleotides match TRBD2. Germline loops: CDR1 MGHDK, CDR2 SYGVNS. This CDR3 is 18 amino acids long. J lost 7 bases, V lost 6 bases, and 13 bases had no gene match. The CDR3 loop is CASRELPGLAGAIGELFF. CDR3 DNA sequence: TGTGCCAGCAGAGAACTTCCGGGACTAGCGGGAGCTATCGGGGAGCTGTTTTTT.

Concerning this clone: The same CDR3 arises from other DNA sequences in this sample as well. This chain connects TRBV7-2 to TRBJ1-5; the match to TRBD1 covers 7 bases. Germline-derived CDR1 and CDR2 are SGHTA and FQGNSA. The length of the CDR3 is 15 residues. V was pared by 5 bases and J by 0 bases, with 4 bases of the junction left unmatched. In nucleotides, the CDR3 is TGTGCCAGCAGCCTAGGGGACAGTAGCAATCAGCCCCAGCATTTT. As protein: CASSLGDSSNQPQHF. The variable domain in full, completed from reference TRBV7-2 and TRBJ1-5, reads GAGVSQSPSNKVTEKGKDVELRCDPISGHTALYWYRQSLGQGLEFLIYFQGNSAPDKSGLPSDRFSAERTGGSVSTLTIQRTQQEDSAVYLCASSLGDSSNQPQHFGDGTRLSIL.

The rearrangement uses TRBV5-1 and TRBJ1-2; the D gene is possibly TRBD1 (5 bases). Trimming shortened V by 0 bases and J by 0 bases, and 9 bases separated the two germline ends. The germline V gene encodes CDR1 SGHRS and CDR2 YFSETQ. This CDR3 region has 15 residues. For the CDR3, the DNA is TGCGCCAGCAGCTTGGGACAGACCGCTAACTATGGCTACACCTTC. Protein sequence: CASSLGQTANYGYTF.

J is TRBJ1-1 and V is TRBV28; 9 bases match TRBD1. The V gene end was trimmed by 6 bases and the J gene end by 1 base; junction bases not matched to a gene: 6. The CDR3 length is 15 residues. Germline CDR1 is MDHEN and CDR2 is SYDVKM. The CDR3 loop is CASRPQGARNTEAFF. CDR3 DNA sequence: TGTGCCAGCAGACCACAGGGGGCGAGGAACACTGAAGCTTTCTTT. The variable domain in full, with the rest retrieved from reference TRBV28 and TRBJ1-1, is DVKVTQSSRYLVKRTGEKVFLECVQDMDHENMFWYRQDPGLGLRLIYFSYDVKMKEKGDIPEGYSVSREKKERFSLILESASTNQTSMYLCASRPQGARNTEAFFGQGTRLTVV.

The V gene is TRBV5-6, the J gene TRBJ2-5; TRBD1 agrees at 8 bases. Germline loops: CDR1 SGHDT, CDR2 YYEEEE. This CDR3 is built from 14 residues. The V segment lost 0 bases and the J segment 5 bases; nucleotides outside the gene matches: 3. The CDR3: CASSLAGGSETQYF. The DNA of the CDR3 is TGTGCCAGCAGCTTGGCAGGGGGCTCGGAGACCCAGTACTTC.

This clone was counted between two and nine times. The V and J genes are TRBV18 and TRBJ1-5; TRBD1 might be the D (5 bases). Trimming took 4 bases from V and 1 from J, leaving 5 bases between them. The CDR3 length is 13 residues. CDR1 and CDR2 (germline): KGHSH, LQKENI. In nucleotides, the CDR3 is TGTGCCAGCTCACAGGGGAGCAATCAGCCCCAGCATTTT. Its translation is CASSQGSNQPQHF.

Comment on this clone: Other DNA variants within this sample encode the same CDR3. The CDR3 coding sequence is TGTGCCAGCCGGGACAGCCACTCTGGAAACACCATATATTTT. Its protein product is CASRDSHSGNTIYF. The rearrangement uses TRBV19 and TRBJ1-3, with TRBD1 matching over 7 bases. This CDR3 spans 14 amino acids. With V trimmed by 9 bases and J by 0 bases, 5 bases remained unmatched. The germline CDR1 and CDR2 sequences are LNHDA and SQIVND (reference sequence). The full variable domain, with the rest looked up from reference TRBV19 and TRBJ1-3, is DGGITQSPKYLFRKEGQNVTLSCEQNLNHDAMYWYRQDPGQGLRLIYYSQIVNDFQKGDIAEGYSVSREKKESFPLTVTSAQKNPTAFYLCASRDSHSGNTIYFGEGSWLTVV.

This clone was seen just once. The chain combines TRBV6-5 with TRBJ1-2; TRBD1 might be the D (5 bases). The CDR3 extends over 14 amino acids. CDR1 is MNHEY, CDR2 SVGAGI, per germline. Trimming pared 2 bases from V and 2 bases from J, leaving 9 bases between. The CDR3 sequence is CASSYRQQNYGYTF. In DNA form, the CDR3 reads TGTGCCAGCAGTTACAGACAGCAAAACTATGGCTACACCTTC.

The chain uses TRBV4-1 and TRBJ1-5; D is perhaps TRBD1 (6 bases). This CDR3 comprises 15 residues. Germline CDR1 is MGHRA and CDR2 is YSYEKL. Trimming removed 1 base from V and 10 bases from J, with 17 bases in between. DNA of the CDR3: TGCGCCAGCAGCCAAGTCCGGGGAGGGGGTAGTCCCCAGCATTTT. Amino acid sequence: CASSQVRGGGSPQHF.

The chain carries TRBV4-3 and TRBJ2-5; TRBD2 agrees at 7 bases. The CDR3 has 16 residues. With V trimmed by 0 bases and J by 5 bases, 9 bases remained unmatched. The germline gives CDR1 LGHNA, CDR2 YSLEER. The CDR3 DNA reads TGCGCCAGCAGCCAAGATTGGGGTCAGGGAGGGGAGACCCAGTACTTC. Translated, it gives CASSQDWGQGGETQYF.

V usage is TRBV2 and J usage is TRBJ2-3; 11 bases are a match to TRBD2. The V and J ends lost 5 bases and 3 bases, in that order; junction bases with no gene match: 10. CDR1 is SNHLY and CDR2 is FYNNEI in the germline V gene. This CDR3 contains 17 residues. The CDR3: CASSFTSGSSGTDTQYF. The CDR3 DNA sequence: TGTGCCAGCAGTTTTACTAGCGGGAGTTCGGGTACAGATACGCAGTATTTT.

The chain couples TRBV5-5 to TRBJ2-7; possible D gene TRBD1, 5 bases. The CDR3 loop spans 15 amino acids. Per germline, CDR1 SGHKS and CDR2 YYEKEE (reference sequence). The V gene lost 0 bases and the J gene lost 4 bases, with 14 bases spanning the gap. The CDR3 coding sequence is TGTGCCAGCAGCTTGGCCGTGGGCGGACAATACGAGCAGTACTTC. This gives the protein CASSLAVGGQYEQYF.

The CDR3 is CASSHSSEQYF. The CDR3 DNA sequence: TGTGCCAGCAGTCACTCGAGCGAGCAGTACTTC. The chain links TRBV28 to TRBJ2-7; the D is unclear. From germline, CDR1 is MDHEN and CDR2 SYDVKM. The CDR3 totals 11 residues. Trimming left V 5 bases short and J 6 bases short, with 8 bases between.

V and J are TRBV29-1 and TRBJ2-7, with 9 bases lining up with TRBD2. The CDR3 covers 14 residues. The junction had 6 bases not matched to a gene; V was cut back by 3 bases and J by 3 bases. CDR1 is SQVTM, CDR2 ANQGSEA, per germline. As DNA, the CDR3 is TGCAGCGTTGATAGCGGGAGCAAAGACTACGAGCAGTACTTC. Translating gives CSVDSGSKDYEQYF.

The V and J genes are TRBV28 and TRBJ1-2, with D perhaps matching TRBD1 (6 bases). The CDR3 runs 13 residues. CDR1 and CDR2 (germline): MDHEN, SYDVKM. V was clipped by 8 bases and J by 10 bases, with 20 bases between them. CDR3 sequence: CASCPGQPLAYTF. In nucleotides, the CDR3 is TGTGCCAGCTGCCCGGGACAACCTCTAGCCTACACCTTC.

The V call is TRBV20-1, the J call TRBJ1-2; D remains unclear. CDR1 DFQATT and CDR2 SNEGSKA come from the germline V gene (reference sequence). V was shortened by 3 bases and J by 5 bases, with 7 bases between the two germline ends. CDR3 length: 11 residues. The CDR3 bases are TGCAGTGCTAGCTATGAGTATGGCTACACCTTC. Protein product: CSASYEYGYTF.